This TCR beta chain was sequenced for a study of T cell changes during pregnancy in multiple sclerosis. The CDR3 extends over 14 amino acids. The germline CDR1 and CDR2 sequences are SGHRS and YFSETQ. V shed 0 bases and J shed 1 base, with 7 bases lying between them. The data were produced by immunoSEQ multiplex PCR, yet TCRdb's version contains in-frame clones alone and is incomplete. The data show under 75,000 clones, with 91% seen just once and about 2.3% held by the top ten. Comments on this clone: Within the sample, other DNA sequences also encode this same CDR3.

The clonotype was recovered from a female donor with multiple sclerosis, enrolled in a pregnancy study. The material was peripheral blood, obtained in the first trimester of pregnancy. The chain couples TRBV5-1 to TRBJ1-1, with TRBD1 as a possible D gene (6 bases). CDR3: CASSLGGQNTEAFF. The CDR3 bases are TGCGCCAGCAGCTTGGGGGGACAGAACACTGAAGCTTTCTTT.